This entry concerns a single TCR beta chain. This sample is drawn from a study of shared clonotypes between healthy human individuals. Study-level information: A donor's plate count was three for CD4 naive and three for CD4 memory; CD8 naive had two and CD8 memory one.

V was pared by 1 base and J by 5 bases, with 11 bases between. The germline CDR1 and CDR2 sequences are ENHRY and SYGVKD. There are 14 residues in the CDR3. An approximately 220 ng quantity of DNA, 25,000 to 35,000 T cell genomes, went into the sorted-subset replicate PCRs. Some clones are missing from TCRdb's copy, which holds only in-frame ones; the method was immunoSEQ multiplex PCR. The sample has 2 million to 3 million clones, approximately 94% seen once. Donors, healthy HIV-negative adults, lacked recent acute infections or vaccinations. Division of CD4+ cells produced a CD45RA+ naive subset and a CD45RA-negative memory subset.

This clonotype was sampled from a man aged 18-30 years in good health. Some clones in this sample may be carry-over from other donors' samples. The chain couples TRBV10-3 to TRBJ2-5; D is unresolved. The sample comprised naive CD4+ T cells from PBMCs. Stated subset: CD45RA+ positively selected. The CDR3: CAISEYGSTETQYF. The CDR3 nucleotides are TGTGCCATCAGTGAGTATGGGTCAACGGAGACCCAGTACTTC.